This T cell receptor (beta chain) derives from a study of vaccination effects on CD4 cells after COVID-19. Findings and limits, study-wide: Marked clonal contraction of both clone types appeared late after vaccination.

An approximately ten-day culture period preceded the isolation of CD4+ T cells. This person caught SARS-CoV-2 sometime from March to December 2020, and PCR testing confirmed the infection. Participants each got two BNT162b2 or mRNA-1273 vaccine doses. Comments on this clone: Its target is not known.

Libraries were prepared by immunoSEQ multiplex PCR; TCRdb keeps only in-frame clonotypes and omits some of them. The data contain about 34,000 clones, roughly 75% of them singletons. V was shortened by 2 bases and J by 8 bases, with 13 bases between the two germline ends. Germline lookup yields CDR1 SGHTA and CDR2 FQGTGA. CDR3 length: 14 amino acids. This chain connects TRBV7-3 to TRBJ2-1, with D perhaps being TRBD1 or TRBD2 (5 bases each). The sequences come from CD4+ T cells from PBMCs cultured without peptide, collected after COVID-19 vaccination. The source is a human donor who had a prior SARS-CoV-2 infection. CDR3 sequence (DNA): TGTGCCAGCAGCTTACGTCAGGGACCTGATGAGCAGTTCTTC. As protein: CASSLRQGPDEQFF.